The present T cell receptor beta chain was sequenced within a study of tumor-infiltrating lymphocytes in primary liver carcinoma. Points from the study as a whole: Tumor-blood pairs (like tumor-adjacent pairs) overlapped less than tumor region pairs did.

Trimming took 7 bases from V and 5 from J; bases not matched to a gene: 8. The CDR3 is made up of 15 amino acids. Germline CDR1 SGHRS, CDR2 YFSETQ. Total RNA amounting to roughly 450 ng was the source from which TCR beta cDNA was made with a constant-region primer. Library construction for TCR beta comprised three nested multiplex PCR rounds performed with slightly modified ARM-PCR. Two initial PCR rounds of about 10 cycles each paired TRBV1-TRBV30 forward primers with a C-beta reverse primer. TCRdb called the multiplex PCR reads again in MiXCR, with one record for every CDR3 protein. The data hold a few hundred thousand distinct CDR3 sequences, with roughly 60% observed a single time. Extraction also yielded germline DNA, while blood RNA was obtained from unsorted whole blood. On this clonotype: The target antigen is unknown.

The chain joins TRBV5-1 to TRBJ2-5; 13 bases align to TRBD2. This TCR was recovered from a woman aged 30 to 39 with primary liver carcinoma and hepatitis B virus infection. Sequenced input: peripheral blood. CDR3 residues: CASYLLAGGPETQYF. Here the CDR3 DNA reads TGCGCCAGCTATCTACTAGCGGGAGGGCCCGAGACCCAGTACTTC.